This TCR beta chain was documented in a study of T cells in Graves' hyperthyroidism and ophthalmopathy. Authors of the study amplified TCR beta CDR3 regions from RNA transcripts. Using the HTBI primer set, a first-round RT-PCR was run on the TCR CDR3. A single record per CDR3 protein comes from TCRdb applying MiXCR to the multiplex PCR reads. The repertoire holds around 300,000 distinct CDR3 sequences, with about an eighth as singletons. Germline-derived CDR1 and CDR2 are SGHVS and FNYEAQ. This CDR3 is built from 13 residues. The V gene lost 1 base and the J gene lost 6 bases, with 10 bases spanning the gap. This clonotype was seen at least ten times.

Material: blood. This sequence was found in a young woman with Graves' hyperthyroidism that later progressed to Graves' ophthalmopathy. This chain joins TRBV7-6 and TRBJ2-7, with D possibly being TRBD1 (5 bases). This chain's CDR3 is CASSLGGPVEQYF. DNA of the CDR3: TGTGCCAGCAGCTTAGGGGGCCCCGTCGAGCAGTACTTC. Full variable domain (remainder filled in from reference TRBV7-6 and TRBJ2-7): GAGVSQSPRYKVTKRGQDVALRCDPISGHVSLYWYRQALGQGPEFLTYFNYEAQQDKSGLPNDRFSAERPEGSISTLTIQRTEQRDSAMYRCASSLGGPVEQYFGPGTRLTVT.